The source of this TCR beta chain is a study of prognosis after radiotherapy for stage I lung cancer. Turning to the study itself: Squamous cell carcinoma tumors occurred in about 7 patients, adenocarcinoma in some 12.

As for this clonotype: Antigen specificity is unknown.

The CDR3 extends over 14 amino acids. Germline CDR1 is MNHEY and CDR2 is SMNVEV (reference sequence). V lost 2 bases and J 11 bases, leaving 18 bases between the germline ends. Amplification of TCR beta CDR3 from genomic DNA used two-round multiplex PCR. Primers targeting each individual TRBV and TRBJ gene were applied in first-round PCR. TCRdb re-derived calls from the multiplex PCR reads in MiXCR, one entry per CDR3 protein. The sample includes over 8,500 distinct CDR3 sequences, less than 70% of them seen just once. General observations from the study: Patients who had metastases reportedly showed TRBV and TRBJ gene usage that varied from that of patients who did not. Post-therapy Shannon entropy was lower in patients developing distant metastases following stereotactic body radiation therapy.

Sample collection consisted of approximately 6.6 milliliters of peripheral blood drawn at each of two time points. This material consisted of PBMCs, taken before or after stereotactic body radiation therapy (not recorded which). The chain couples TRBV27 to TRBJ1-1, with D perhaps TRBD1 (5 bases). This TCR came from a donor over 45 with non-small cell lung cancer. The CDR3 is CASSLKGEGMSAFF. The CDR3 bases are TGTGCCAGCAGTTTAAAAGGGGAGGGGATGTCGGCTTTCTTT.